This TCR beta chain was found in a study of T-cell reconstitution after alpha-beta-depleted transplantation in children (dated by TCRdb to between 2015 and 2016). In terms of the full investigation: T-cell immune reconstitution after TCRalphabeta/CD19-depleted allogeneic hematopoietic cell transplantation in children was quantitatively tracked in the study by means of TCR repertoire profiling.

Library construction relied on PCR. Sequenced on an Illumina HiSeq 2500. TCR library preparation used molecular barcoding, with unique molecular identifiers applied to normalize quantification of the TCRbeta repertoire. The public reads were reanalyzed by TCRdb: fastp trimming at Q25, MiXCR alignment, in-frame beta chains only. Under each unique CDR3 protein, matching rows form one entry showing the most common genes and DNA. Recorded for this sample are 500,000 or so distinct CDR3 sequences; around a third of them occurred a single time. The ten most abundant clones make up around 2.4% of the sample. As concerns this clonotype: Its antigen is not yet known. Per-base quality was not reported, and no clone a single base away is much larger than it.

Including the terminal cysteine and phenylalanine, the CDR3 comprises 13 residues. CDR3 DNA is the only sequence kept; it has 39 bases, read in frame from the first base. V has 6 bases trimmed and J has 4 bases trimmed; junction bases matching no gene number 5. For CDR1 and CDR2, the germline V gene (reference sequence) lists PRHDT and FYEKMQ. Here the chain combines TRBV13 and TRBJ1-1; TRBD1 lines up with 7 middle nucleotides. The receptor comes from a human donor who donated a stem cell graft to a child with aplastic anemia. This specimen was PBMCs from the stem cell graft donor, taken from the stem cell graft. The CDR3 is CASRLGQFTEAFF. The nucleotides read TGTGCCAGCAGATTGGGACAGTTCACTGAAGCTTTCTTT.